The 10 T cell receptor beta chains given below trace back to one sample, sequenced in a study of shared clonotypes between healthy human individuals. Using immunoSEQ multiplex PCR, the repertoire was profiled, and TCRdb retains in-frame clones only, with some absent. The sample lists 2 million to 2.5 million clones, 80% to 95% occurring once. The sample taken for sequencing was naive CD4+ T cells from PBMCs. Specified subset: CD45RA+ positively selected. Receptors were obtained from a man between 18 and 29 years old in good health. Some clones in this sample may be carry-over from other donors' samples.

This clone was seen only once. This sequence joins TRBV28 and TRBJ2-7; D call uncertain. Trimming shortened V by 1 base and J by 6 bases, and 10 bases separated the two germline ends. This CDR3 spans 13 amino acids. In germline, CDR1 is MDHEN, CDR2 SYDVKM. CDR3 protein: CASSLSATSEQYF. CDR3 sequence (DNA): TGTGCCAGCAGTTTATCAGCGACGAGCGAGCAGTACTTC.

The chain joins TRBV7-2 to TRBJ2-1, with D possibly matching TRBD1 (6 bases). Trimming stripped 5 bases from V and 10 bases from J, with 15 bases between. This CDR3 comprises 13 residues. Germline CDR1 and CDR2: SGHTA and FQGNSA. This CDR3 reads CASSLKQGIEQFF. Written as DNA, the CDR3 is TGTGCCAGCAGCCTCAAACAGGGCATCGAGCAGTTCTTC.

This chain joins TRBV7-9 and TRBJ1-5; D not resolved. The CDR3 has 15 amino acids. V shed 2 bases and J shed 4 bases, with 12 bases lying between them. Per the germline V gene, CDR1 is SEHNR and CDR2 is FQNEAQ (reference sequence). The CDR3 here is CASSLRVAPNQPQHF. CDR3 in DNA: TGTGCCAGCAGCTTACGGGTGGCTCCAAATCAGCCCCAGCATTTT.

The CDR3 DNA reads TGTGCCAGCAGCCCCGGGACTAGCAATGAGCAGTTCTTC. This encodes CASSPGTSNEQFF. The rearrangement joins TRBV7-3 to TRBJ2-1; 8 bases are a match to TRBD2. The CDR3 loop spans 13 amino acids. The V gene's germline CDR1 is SGHTA and CDR2 FQGTGA. V was clipped by 5 bases and J by 6 bases; unmatched bases: 3.

The genes are TRBV6-5 and TRBJ1-1; D is ambiguous. V was shortened by 0 bases and J by 4 bases, with 12 bases between the two germline ends. The CDR3 length is 15 residues. CDR1 and CDR2 (germline): MNHEY, SVGAGI. CDR3 sequence: CASSYSPARGTEAFF. The CDR3 coding sequence is TGTGCCAGCAGTTACTCGCCCGCCCGGGGCACTGAAGCTTTCTTT.

V gene TRBV7-6 combines with J gene TRBJ1-1, with 9 bases that match TRBD1. Germline V gene data show CDR1 as SGHVS and CDR2 as FNYEAQ. This CDR3 has 15 amino acids. The V segment lost 5 bases and the J segment 3 bases; nucleotides outside the gene matches: 7. In nucleotides, the CDR3 is TGTGCCAGCAGCAGATCTCGGGACAGGGACACTGAAGCTTTCTTT. Translated: CASSRSRDRDTEAFF.

The chain carries TRBV6-5 and TRBJ1-4; possibly TRBD1 for D (5 bases). V lost 0 bases, J lost 3 bases, and 8 bases lay in between. CDR1 MNHEY and CDR2 SVGAGI come from the germline V gene. The CDR3 totals 15 residues. CDR3 in amino acids: CASSYSGQSNEKLFF. The CDR3 DNA reads TGTGCCAGCAGTTACTCGGGGCAGTCTAATGAAAAACTGTTTTTT.

J is TRBJ2-3 and V is TRBV5-4, with D unresolved. The CDR3 is 14 amino acids. The V end lost 2 bases, the J end lost 4 bases, and 11 bases lay between the germline ends. CDR1 is SGHNT and CDR2 is YYREEE in the germline V gene (reference sequence). The chain's CDR3 is CASSLSTPSDTQYF. The DNA for the CDR3 is TGTGCCAGCAGCTTATCAACCCCATCAGATACGCAGTATTTT.

The chain uses TRBV7-2 and TRBJ2-2; 7 bases map to TRBD1. CDR3 size: 15 residues. V lost 5 bases, J lost 6 bases, and 9 bases stayed unmatched. CDR1 and CDR2 (germline): SGHTA, FQGNSA. CDR3 sequence: CASSRQGPDAGELFF. The CDR3 DNA reads as TGTGCCAGCAGCCGACAGGGCCCGGACGCCGGGGAGCTGTTTTTT. The full variable domain, completed using reference TRBV7-2 and TRBJ2-2, is GAGVSQSPSNKVTEKGKDVELRCDPISGHTALYWYRQSLGQGLEFLIYFQGNSAPDKSGLPSDRFSAERTGGSVSTLTIQRTQQEDSAVYLCASSRQGPDAGELFFGEGSRLTVL.

The J gene is TRBJ2-5, the V gene TRBV7-2, with no clear D. Germline lookup yields CDR1 SGHTA and CDR2 FQGNSA. Trimming shortened V by 3 bases and J by 0 bases, and 5 bases separated the two germline ends. The CDR3 sequence is 13 residues long. DNA of the CDR3: TGTGCCAGCAGCTTTCGGTACCAAGAGACCCAGTACTTC. It yields the protein CASSFRYQETQYF. Combining the CDR3 with reference TRBV7-2 and TRBJ2-5 gives the whole variable domain GAGVSQSPSNKVTEKGKDVELRCDPISGHTALYWYRQSLGQGLEFLIYFQGNSAPDKSGLPSDRFSAERTGGSVSTLTIQRTQQEDSAVYLCASSFRYQETQYFGPGTRLLVL.